A single sample gave rise to the 28 T cell receptor beta chains below, sequenced in a study of identical twins. TCRdb re-called the 5' RACE reads with MiXCR, one entry per CDR3 protein. Of around 200,000 distinct CDR3 sequences in the sample, roughly 9.4% were seen once. The sample comprised memory (CD45RO+) T cells sorted from blood. Source of these receptors: a woman in her late teens or twenties in good health.

This chain joins TRBV5-5 and TRBJ1-1; D is undetermined. V was shortened by 4 bases and J by 1 base, with 14 bases between the two germline ends. The CDR3 contains 15 residues. CDR1 is SGHKS and CDR2 is YYEKEE in the germline V gene (reference sequence). The CDR3 loop is CASSRRTAENTEAFF. The DNA of the CDR3 is TGTGCCAGCAGCCGGAGGACGGCAGAGAACACTGAAGCTTTCTTT.

V usage is TRBV5-1 and J usage is TRBJ2-3; D is perhaps TRBD1 (6 bases). Germline V lookup: CDR1 SGHRS, CDR2 YFSETQ. Trimming shortened V by 5 bases and J by 2 bases, and 12 bases separated the two germline ends. The CDR3 is 14 amino acids. The CDR3 DNA is TGCGCCAGCAGGCTTACAGGGTACACAGATACGCAGTATTTT. It encodes CASRLTGYTDTQYF.

The V call is TRBV6-5, the J call TRBJ1-2; D unresolved. The CDR3 runs to 12 residues. The ends were cut back, 0 bases at V and 9 bases at J, with 8 bases in the middle. Germline loops: CDR1 MNHEY, CDR2 SVGAGI. CDR3 loop: CASSYSGRRYTF. In nucleotides, the CDR3 is TGTGCCAGCAGTTACTCAGGGAGGCGCTACACCTTC.

Many counts were recorded for this clonotype. The rearrangement uses TRBV29-1 and TRBJ2-7, with 8 bases that match TRBD1. Germline V lookup: CDR1 SQVTM, CDR2 ANQGSEA. Germline trimming cut 5 bases from V and 6 bases from J; bases unmatched to any gene: 3. This CDR3 contains 11 residues. CDR3 region: CSVRDRLEQYF. In DNA, the CDR3 is TGCAGCGTTCGGGACAGGCTCGAGCAGTACTTC.

The genes are TRBV20-1 and TRBJ2-3; no reliable D call. The CDR3 is made up of 16 amino acids. Germline V gene lookup returns CDR1 DFQATT and CDR2 SNEGSKA (reference sequence). Trimming shortened V by 0 bases and J by 0 bases, and 13 bases separated the two germline ends. In nucleotides, the CDR3 is TGCAGTGCTAGAGATATGGGCGGAGTTAGCACAGATACGCAGTATTTT. Amino acid sequence: CSARDMGGVSTDTQYF.

The J gene is TRBJ1-4, the V gene TRBV15; TRBD1 agrees at 9 bases. This CDR3 spans 16 amino acids. The germline CDR1 and CDR2 sequences are LNHNV and YYDKDF (reference sequence). V lost 4 bases to trimming and J lost 6 bases; unmatched junction nucleotides: 9. Written as DNA, the CDR3 is TGTGCCACCAGCATACTACCGGGACAGGGAGATGAAAAACTGTTTTTT. This codes for CATSILPGQGDEKLFF.

The chain combines TRBV4-1 with TRBJ2-2, with D uncertain. This CDR3 region has 12 residues. The ends were cut back, 6 bases at V and 5 bases at J, with 7 bases in the middle. Germline CDR1 reads MGHRA; CDR2 reads YSYEKL. Here the CDR3 DNA reads TGCGCCAGCAGACATGAAACCGGGGAGCTGTTTTTT. It yields the protein CASRHETGELFF.

The V call is TRBV5-1, the J call TRBJ2-7, with a weak D call TRBD2 (5 bases). Trimming cost V 4 bases and J 2 bases, with 25 bases left between them. Looked up from germline, CDR1 is SGHRS and CDR2 is YFSETQ. The CDR3 contains 18 residues. The CDR3 protein is CASSRAQTRTELTYEQYF. CDR3 in DNA: TGCGCCAGCAGCCGCGCCCAAACTAGGACCGAATTGACCTACGAGCAGTACTTC.

V and J are TRBV9 and TRBJ2-6; D gene ambiguous. V was trimmed by 4 bases and J by 3 bases, leaving 11 bases between them. Looked up from germline, CDR1 is SGDLS and CDR2 is YYNGEE. CDR3 length: 15 residues. The CDR3 loop reads CASSKHLYGANVLTF. The CDR3 DNA is TGTGCCAGCAGCAAACACCTCTATGGGGCCAACGTCCTGACTTTC.

The chain employs TRBV14 and TRBJ2-7; 10 bases are shared with TRBD2. Germline V gene data show CDR1 as SGHDN and CDR2 as FVKESK. This CDR3 comprises 22 residues. The trim removed 0 bases at V and 1 base at J, leaving 21 bases unmatched. CDR3 loop: CASSQESGSVEREGPLSYEQYF. In DNA, the CDR3 is TGTGCCAGCAGCCAAGAAAGTGGGAGTGTAGAGCGGGAGGGCCCTCTATCCTACGAGCAGTACTTC. Based on the CDR3 plus reference TRBV14 and TRBJ2-7, the full variable domain is EAGVTQFPSHSVIEKGQTVTLRCDPISGHDNLYWYRRVMGKEIKFLLHFVKESKQDESGMPNNRFLAERTGGTYSTLKVQPAELEDSGVYFCASSQESGSVEREGPLSYEQYFGPGTRLTVT.

This clonotype was picked up many times. V usage is TRBV10-3 and J usage is TRBJ2-1; D perhaps matches TRBD1 (6 bases). The ends were cut back, 0 bases at V and 5 bases at J, with 14 bases in the middle. The length of the CDR3 is 16 residues. From germline, CDR1 is ENHRY and CDR2 SYGVKD. The CDR3 protein is CAISESGQGGHNEQFF. The CDR3 bases are TGTGCCATCAGTGAGTCGGGACAAGGAGGTCACAATGAGCAGTTCTTC.

This clonotype was observed a handful of times. The chain has TRBV7-2 and TRBJ2-7; 8 nucleotides agree with TRBD2. Germline trimming cut 3 bases from V and 4 bases from J; bases unmatched to any gene: 11. Germline CDR1 and CDR2: SGHTA and FQGNSA. The length of the CDR3 is 16 residues. Written as DNA, the CDR3 is TGTGCCAGCAGCTTCATGGTTGATAGCGGGATGTACGAGCAGTACTTC. Translation: CASSFMVDSGMYEQYF.

V usage is TRBV6-5 and J usage is TRBJ2-2; no clear D. CDR3 length: 15 residues. Deletions cut 2 bases from V and 4 bases from J, with 11 bases between. Per the germline V gene, CDR1 is MNHEY and CDR2 is SVGAGI. This CDR3 reads CASSYVTPATGELFF. In DNA, the CDR3 is TGTGCCAGCAGTTACGTTACACCCGCCACCGGGGAGCTGTTTTTT.

This clonotype was counted at least ten times. V is TRBV7-2 and J is TRBJ1-1, with D perhaps matching TRBD1 (5 bases). The germline gives CDR1 SGHTA, CDR2 FQGNSA. CDR3 length equals 14 residues. Deletions cut 2 bases from V and 1 base from J, with 8 bases between. The CDR3 nucleotides read TGTGCCAGCAGCTTAATGGGGGAGAACACTGAAGCTTTCTTT. Protein: CASSLMGENTEAFF.

The chain uses TRBV6-2 or TRBV6-3 and TRBJ2-3; D unresolved. This CDR3 is built from 14 residues. Germline CDR1 reads MNHEY; CDR2 reads SVGEGT. V lost 2 bases and J 2 bases, leaving 8 bases between the germline ends. The CDR3 protein is CASSYTRNTDTQYF. DNA of the CDR3: TGTGCCAGCAGTTACACACGAAACACAGATACGCAGTATTTT.

Many counts were recorded for this clonotype. The J gene is TRBJ1-1, the V gene TRBV3-1; D unresolved. There are 13 residues in the CDR3. V lost 4 bases to trimming and J lost 6 bases, with 12 bases between them. CDR1 and CDR2 (germline): LGHDT, YNNKEL (reference sequence). The CDR3 region has the DNA TGTGCCAGCAGCCCCCACAGATGGGCTGAAGCTTTCTTT. It is translated as CASSPHRWAEAFF.

This clonotype has ten or more counts. This chain links TRBV12-3 or TRBV12-4 with TRBJ1-2; 8 bases line up with TRBD1. V dropped 7 bases and J dropped 0; count of bases not matched to a gene: 10. The CDR3 is 16 residues long. Written as DNA, the CDR3 is TGTGCCAGCACCGCGGACAGGGAGGGGGCTAACTATGGCTACACCTTC. Its translation: CASTADREGANYGYTF.

This clonotype was counted only a few times. The genes are TRBV27 and TRBJ2-7, with D possibly being TRBD1 or TRBD2 (5 bases each). V dropped 1 base and J dropped 7 bases, with 11 bases sitting between them. Per germline, CDR1 MNHEY and CDR2 SMNVEV (reference sequence). The CDR3 is made up of 13 amino acids. As DNA, the CDR3 is TGTGCCAGCAGTTTATGGCAGGGCGGGGAGCAGTACTTC. This encodes CASSLWQGGEQYF.

This chain links TRBV6-1 with TRBJ2-2; 8 nucleotides match TRBD1. Unmatched junction bases numbered 4, after V lost 5 bases and J lost 2 bases. CDR3 length equals 15 residues. Per the germline V gene, CDR1 is MNHNS and CDR2 is SASEGT. CDR3 residues: CASSRGQANTGELFF. In DNA, the CDR3 is TGTGCCAGCAGTAGGGGACAGGCCAACACCGGGGAGCTGTTTTTT.

This clonotype was picked up a small number of times. Here the CDR3 DNA reads TGTGCCAGCAGCTACAGGAGGAGAATGTACGAGCAGTACTTC. Translating gives CASSYRRRMYEQYF. The chain employs TRBV27 and TRBJ2-7; D may correspond to TRBD1 or TRBD2 (5 bases each). V was pared by 6 bases and J by 4 bases, with 16 bases between. Germline-derived CDR1 and CDR2 are MNHEY and SMNVEV (reference sequence). The CDR3 contains 14 residues.

This clonotype was observed at least ten times. The chain uses TRBV7-3 and TRBJ2-3; weak D call: TRBD2 (6 bases). Trimming took off 5 bases at V and 5 bases at J, with 11 bases between the two ends. The CDR3 covers 13 residues. Looked up from germline, CDR1 is SGHTA and CDR2 is FQGTGA. This CDR3 reads CASSTGTVDTQYF. In nucleotides, the CDR3 is TGTGCCAGCAGCACCGGGACTGTAGATACGCAGTATTTT.

V and J are TRBV19 and TRBJ2-1; 7 bases map to TRBD1. CDR3 length: 13 amino acids. Germline V lookup: CDR1 LNHDA, CDR2 SQIVND (reference sequence). The ends lost 2 bases at V and 7 bases at J; junction bases unmatched: 2. CDR3 protein: CASSIPQGNEQFF. The CDR3 DNA is TGTGCCAGTAGTATACCACAGGGGAATGAGCAGTTCTTC.

The chain joins TRBV12-3 or TRBV12-4 to TRBJ2-1; TRBD2 agrees at 11 bases. Trimming took 6 bases from V and 5 from J; bases not matched to a gene: 9. The CDR3 has 16 residues. The CDR3 spells CASSPSPGLADNEQFF. The DNA for the CDR3 is TGTGCCAGCAGCCCTTCTCCGGGACTAGCGGACAATGAGCAGTTCTTC.

This chain joins TRBV7-9 and TRBJ1-2; D gene unclear. The CDR3 sequence is 11 residues long. V lost 8 bases and J 5 bases, leaving 9 bases between the germline ends. CDR1 SEHNR and CDR2 FQNEAQ come from the germline V gene (reference sequence). The CDR3, as DNA: TGTGCCAGCGGGCGTGGGTATGGCTACACCTTC. Its protein is CASGRGYGYTF.

This clonotype was detected many times. V and J are TRBV10-3 and TRBJ2-1; maybe TRBD2 (5 bases). CDR3 length: 14 residues. In germline, CDR1 is ENHRY, CDR2 SYGVKD. Trimming took 2 bases from V and 8 from J, leaving 13 bases between them. Here the CDR3 DNA reads TGTGCCATCAGTGAGCCCGGACTCCTGGATGAGCAGTTCTTC. It translates to CAISEPGLLDEQFF.

This clonotype was recorded many times. The chain recombines TRBV2 with TRBJ2-1; D remains ambiguous. This CDR3 contains 15 residues. Germline V CDR1 and CDR2: SNHLY, FYNNEI. V lost 3 bases to trimming and J lost 4 bases, with 13 bases between them. CDR3 DNA: TGTGCCAGCAGTGATTCTCCCCCCCAGTACAATGAGCAGTTCTTC. It encodes CASSDSPPQYNEQFF.

The chain combines TRBV5-1 with TRBJ2-1; tentative D call: TRBD1 (6 bases). The CDR3 covers 13 residues. Germline V gene data show CDR1 as SGHRS and CDR2 as YFSETQ. V shed 8 bases and J shed 5 bases, with 14 bases lying between them. The CDR3 DNA is TGCGCCAGTGCCCTGGGGGCCCACAATGAGCAGTTCTTC. Amino acid sequence: CASALGAHNEQFF. Full variable domain (rest looked up from reference TRBV5-1 and TRBJ2-1): KAGVTQTPRYLIKTRGQQVTLSCSPISGHRSVSWYQQTPGQGLQFLFEYFSETQRNKGNFPGRFSGRQFSNSRSEMNVSTLELGDSALYLCASALGAHNEQFFGPGTRLTVL.

The chain's CDR3 is CASSLAVGSTDTQYF. The CDR3 region has the DNA TGCGCCAGCAGCTTGGCTGTAGGGAGCACAGATACGCAGTATTTT. V gene TRBV5-1 combines with J gene TRBJ2-3, with D unclear. CDR3 length equals 15 residues. The germline gives CDR1 SGHRS, CDR2 YFSETQ. Trimming removed 0 bases at V and 0 bases at J, with 8 bases between.